This passage covers 15 T cell receptor beta chains from one sample sequenced in a study of blood T cells in healthy people across ages. Primers used in a second PCR of about 7 to 12 cycles were a sample-barcoded 5' primer and a J-beta primer mix. TCRdb independently ran MiXCR on the 5' RACE reads; one entry per CDR3 protein. The sample carries roughly 830,000 distinct CDR3 sequences, around 62% recorded once. Source material: blood. The receptors were gathered from a man aged 30-40 years in good health.

The V gene is TRBV29-1, the J gene TRBJ2-1; D unclear. Germline loops: CDR1 SQVTM, CDR2 ANQGSEA. This CDR3 is 10 amino acids long. Trimming cost V 6 bases and J 8 bases, with 8 bases left between them. The DNA of the CDR3 is TGCAGCGTAAGAACCCATGAGCAGTTCTTC. As protein: CSVRTHEQFF.

The rearrangement uses TRBV27 and TRBJ2-3, with 8 nucleotides matching TRBD2. With 6 bases clipped from V and 2 bases from J, the junction kept 10 bases outside the gene matches. Germline-derived CDR1 and CDR2 are MNHEY and SMNVEV (reference sequence). The CDR3 covers 16 residues. CDR3 bases: TGTGCCAGCAGCCAGACTAGCGCTTACTACACAGATACGCAGTATTTT. It codes for CASSQTSAYYTDTQYF.

The chain employs TRBV6-2 or TRBV6-3 and TRBJ1-4; no firm D call. V dropped 8 bases and J dropped 7 bases, with 8 bases sitting between them. Germline V gene sequence: CDR1 MNHEY, CDR2 SVGEGT. This CDR3 has 11 residues. The CDR3 DNA sequence: TGTGCCAGCGCCCGAGGTGAAAAACTGTTTTTT. The encoded protein is CASARGEKLFF.

The sample holds a few counts of this clonotype. The chain joins TRBV7-2 to TRBJ2-4; the D call may be TRBD1 or TRBD2 (6 bases each). The better agreement between TRBJ2-7 and the DNA end casts doubt on the J call. CDR1 is SGHTA, CDR2 FQGNSA, per germline. The CDR3 extends over 13 amino acids. CDR3 amino acids: CASSLEGAYEQYF. CDR3 in DNA: TGTGCCAGCAGCTTGGAGGGGGCCTACGAGCAGTACTTC.

Concerning this clonotype itself: A junction boundary mismatches the germline segment, possibly from a read error. The chain combines TRBV4-3 with TRBJ2-5, with D perhaps given as TRBD1 or TRBD2 (5 bases each). The CDR3 spans 14 residues. Per germline, CDR1 LGHNA and CDR2 YSLEER. The chain's CDR3 is CASSQDWDGEAQYF. In DNA form, the CDR3 reads TGCGCCAGCAGCCAAGATTGGGACGGAGAGGCCCAGTACTTC.

This chain links TRBV27 with TRBJ1-2; possible D gene TRBD1, 5 bases. The CDR3 sequence is 14 residues long. V lost 0 bases to trimming and J lost 7 bases, with 12 bases between them. CDR1 is MNHEY, CDR2 SMNVEV, per germline (reference sequence). CDR3 DNA: TGTGCCAGCAGTTTATCGCCAGGGTCTAGTGGCTACACCTTC. This encodes CASSLSPGSSGYTF.

The chain is built from TRBV6-5 and TRBJ1-1, with D unresolved. Germline CDR1 and CDR2: MNHEY and SVGAGI. CDR3 length: 11 amino acids. V was clipped by 5 bases and J by 4 bases, with 5 bases between them. The CDR3 protein is CASSTFTEAFF. CDR3 coding DNA: TGTGCCAGCAGTACGTTCACTGAAGCTTTCTTT.

The V gene is TRBV2, the J gene TRBJ2-3; D may match TRBD1 or TRBD2 (5 bases each). Trimming left V 4 bases short and J 3 bases short, with 8 bases between. This CDR3 is 13 amino acids long. Looked up from germline, CDR1 is SNHLY and CDR2 is FYNNEI. The DNA for the CDR3 is TGTGCCAGCAGTGGAGAGGGGACAGATACGCAGTATTTT. Amino acids: CASSGEGTDTQYF.

J is TRBJ2-3 and V is TRBV20-1, with no clear D. The CDR3 length is 10 residues. The germline V and J ends were trimmed by 5 bases and 3 bases, with 3 bases remaining between them. The germline V gene encodes CDR1 DFQATT and CDR2 SNEGSKA (reference sequence). The CDR3 here is CSAGTDTQYF. As DNA, the CDR3 is TGCAGTGCTGGTACAGATACGCAGTATTTT.

The gene calls are TRBV6-2 or TRBV6-3 and TRBJ2-5; 10 nucleotides line up with TRBD1. CDR1 is MNHEY and CDR2 is SVGEGT in the germline V gene. The junction had 1 base not matched to a gene; V was cut back by 2 bases and J by 1 base. The CDR3 totals 15 residues. The CDR3 protein is CASSYGQGGQETQYF. The CDR3 nucleotides read TGTGCCAGCAGTTACGGACAGGGGGGCCAAGAGACCCAGTACTTC.

The rearrangement uses TRBV20-1 and TRBJ2-7, with TRBD1 as a possible D gene (6 bases). CDR1 DFQATT and CDR2 SNEGSKA come from the germline V gene (reference sequence). This CDR3 region has 14 residues. Trimming left V 0 bases short and J 2 bases short, with 11 bases between. CDR3 bases: TGCAGTGCTAGAGAGTCCCCAGGGGCCTACGAGCAGTACTTC. Its protein product is CSARESPGAYEQYF.

V and J are TRBV20-1 and TRBJ2-5, with 7 bases fitting TRBD2. Germline V gene data show CDR1 as DFQATT and CDR2 as SNEGSKA (reference sequence). V dropped 3 bases and J dropped 3; count of bases not matched to a gene: 19. This CDR3 has 18 amino acids. The DNA of the CDR3 is TGCAGTGCTAGTCCCGCAGGCACCCGGGACTACCGGGAAGAGACCCAGTACTTC. Amino acid sequence: CSASPAGTRDYREETQYF.

This sequence joins TRBV6-2 or TRBV6-3 and TRBJ2-5; D possibly corresponds to TRBD1 (6 bases). CDR1 is MNHEY and CDR2 is SVGEGT in the germline V gene. Between the trimmed V and J ends, which lost 2 bases and 4 bases, there was a span of 8 bases. This CDR3 is 13 amino acids long. CDR3 sequence: CASSYVGAETQYF. The CDR3 nucleotides read TGTGCCAGCAGTTACGTGGGGGCAGAGACCCAGTACTTC.

This clonotype has a handful of counts. The rearrangement joins TRBV10-3 to TRBJ1-5; TRBD1 might be the D (5 bases). The CDR3 has 14 residues. Germline loops: CDR1 ENHRY, CDR2 SYGVKD. Trimming left V 3 bases short and J 3 bases short, with 9 bases between. CDR3 amino acids: CAISEGRDNQPQHF. The CDR3, as DNA: TGTGCCATCAGTGAAGGCAGGGACAATCAGCCCCAGCATTTT.

This chain joins TRBV20-1 and TRBJ2-1; TRBD1 aligns across 9 bases. Germline CDR1 DFQATT, CDR2 SNEGSKA (reference sequence). J was trimmed by 9 bases and V by 0 bases; bases with no gene match: 9. The CDR3 totals 15 residues. CDR3 loop: CSARDEGTGRAEQFF. The CDR3 DNA is TGCAGTGCTAGAGATGAGGGGACAGGGAGGGCTGAGCAGTTCTTC.